These 10 T cell receptor beta chains originate from one sample sequenced in a study of shared clonotypes between healthy human individuals. TCRdb's table, derived via immunoSEQ multiplex PCR, lists solely in-frame clones and lacks some. The sample carries about 820,000 clones, about 91% recorded once. Terminally differentiated effector memory CD45RA+ cells were excluded by CCR7 positive selection of CD45RO-negative cells. Sequencing used naive CD8+ T cells sorted from blood. All receptors derive from a man aged 25 to 45 in good health.

The chain uses TRBV6-5 and TRBJ2-5; 8 nucleotides line up with TRBD1. The V gene's germline CDR1 is MNHEY and CDR2 SVGAGI. V lost 4 bases, J lost 4 bases, and 8 bases stayed unmatched. The CDR3 consists of 15 residues. The CDR3 region is CASSLSGGNSETQYF. The CDR3 DNA sequence: TGTGCCAGCAGTTTGTCAGGGGGCAACTCAGAGACCCAGTACTTC.

The V and J genes are TRBV11-2 and TRBJ2-7, with 10 bases aligning to TRBD1. Germline CDR1 and CDR2: SGHAT and FQNNGV. J was trimmed by 6 bases and V by 7 bases; bases with no gene match: 12. The CDR3 sequence is 15 residues long. The CDR3 here is CASNPTTWTGGEQYF. CDR3 nucleotides: TGTGCCAGCAACCCGACCACTTGGACAGGGGGCGAGCAGTACTTC.

The count of this clone is one. J is TRBJ2-7 and V is TRBV5-8; D assignment may be TRBD1 or TRBD2 (5 bases each). Per germline, CDR1 SGHTS and CDR2 YDEGEE. The V and J ends lost 5 bases and 6 bases respectively, with 24 bases between them. This CDR3 has 16 amino acids. The CDR3 coding sequence is TGTGCCAGCAGAACGACCTCGGGACGGACTCTTGGCGAGCAGTACTTC. This gives the protein CASRTTSGRTLGEQYF.

This rearrangement joins TRBV7-9 to TRBJ1-2; D remains ambiguous. The CDR3 sequence is 12 residues long. Germline assignment: CDR1 SEHNR and CDR2 FQNEAQ (reference sequence). V lost 1 base and J 6 bases, leaving 6 bases between the germline ends. The CDR3 spells CASSLVTDGYTF. The DNA for the CDR3 is TGTGCCAGCAGCTTAGTTACGGATGGCTACACCTTC. The variable domain in full, with the rest retrieved from reference TRBV7-9 and TRBJ1-2, is DTGVSQNPRHKITKRGQNVTFRCDPISEHNRLYWYRQTLGQGPEFLTYFQNEAQLEKSRLLSDRFSAERPKGSFSTLEIQRTEQGDSAMYLCASSLVTDGYTFGSGTRLTVV.

CDR3 nucleotides: TGTGCCAGCGCTCCAGCCGGGAGAAACAATGAGCAGTTCTTC. Translation: CASAPAGRNNEQFF. The V call is TRBV6-1, the J call TRBJ2-1; a weak D match, TRBD2 (6 bases). The CDR3 is 14 residues long. The V gene's germline CDR1 is MNHNS and CDR2 SASEGT. V was clipped by 8 bases and J by 5 bases, with 16 bases between them.

The V call is TRBV5-1, the J call TRBJ1-2; D call uncertain. CDR1 SGHRS and CDR2 YFSETQ come from the germline V gene. The CDR3 sequence is 13 residues long. Trimming removed 1 base at V and 3 bases at J, with 7 bases between. CDR3 protein: CASSLRADYGYTF. The CDR3 region has the DNA TGCGCCAGCAGCTTGAGGGCCGACTATGGCTACACCTTC.

V and J are TRBV29-1 and TRBJ2-1; no reliable D call. Germline CDR1 is SQVTM and CDR2 is ANQGSEA. The CDR3 sequence is 14 residues long. The V end was cut by 2 bases, the J end by 7 bases, with 15 bases between. CDR3 in amino acids: CSVEPRTVENEQFF. The CDR3 DNA sequence: TGCAGCGTTGAACCTAGAACGGTAGAAAATGAGCAGTTCTTC.

This sequence joins TRBV28 and TRBJ2-7; no clear D. The germline CDR1 and CDR2 sequences are MDHEN and SYDVKM. V lost 3 bases, J lost 3 bases, and 6 bases lay in between. The CDR3 is made up of 12 amino acids. DNA for the CDR3: TGTGCCAGCAGTTTTTATGACTACGAGCAGTACTTC. Translating gives CASSFYDYEQYF.

CDR3 bases: TGTGCCAGCAGCTCGGTCCTAGCGGGAGGGCCCAATGAGCAGTTCTTC. Translating it yields CASSSVLAGGPNEQFF. V is TRBV11-3 and J is TRBJ2-1; 12 bases are shared with TRBD2. Germline values: CDR1 SGHNT, CDR2 YENEEA. CDR3 length: 16 residues. The junction had 7 bases not matched to a gene; V was cut back by 4 bases and J by 6 bases.

V is TRBV19 and J is TRBJ1-2; the D is unclear. The CDR3 spans 14 residues. Germline CDR1 LNHDA, CDR2 SQIVND (reference sequence). The V end was cut by 4 bases, the J end by 8 bases, with 17 bases between. CDR3 DNA sequence: TGTGCCAGTAGTACCCCGGATGAGTTATGGGGCTACACCTTC. Translating gives CASSTPDELWGYTF.